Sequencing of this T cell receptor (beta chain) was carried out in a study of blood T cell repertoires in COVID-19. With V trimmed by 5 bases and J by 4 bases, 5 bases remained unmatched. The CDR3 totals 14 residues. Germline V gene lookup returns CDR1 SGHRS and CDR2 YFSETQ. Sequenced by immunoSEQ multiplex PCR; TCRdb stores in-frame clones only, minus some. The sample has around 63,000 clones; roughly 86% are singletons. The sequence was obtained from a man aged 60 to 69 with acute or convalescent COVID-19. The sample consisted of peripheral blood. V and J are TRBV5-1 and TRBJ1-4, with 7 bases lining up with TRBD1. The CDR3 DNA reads TGCGCCAGCAGTAAGGGACAGCTTAATGAAAAACTGTTTTTT. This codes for CASSKGQLNEKLFF.